Below are 2 T cell receptor beta chains sequenced from a single sample in a study of blood T cells in healthy people across ages. A second PCR of about 7 to 12 cycles used a sample-barcoded 5' primer and a J-beta primer mix. TCRdb fed the 5' RACE reads into MiXCR, producing one record per CDR3 protein. The sample has about a million distinct CDR3 sequences, about 51% seen once; the top ten hold about 20%. What was sequenced was blood. The receptor source for this set is a woman between 55 and 75 years old in good health.

There are a few counts of this clonotype. The chain's CDR3 is CSVEPPLPRGTQYF. CDR3 coding DNA: TGCAGCGTAGAACCCCCACTCCCCCGTGGGACCCAGTACTTC. The gene calls are TRBV29-1 and TRBJ2-5; D remains ambiguous. Germline loops: CDR1 SQVTM, CDR2 ANQGSEA. Between the trimmed V and J ends, which lost 6 bases and 7 bases, there was a span of 21 bases. The CDR3 extends over 14 amino acids.

This clonotype was observed a few times. Written as DNA, the CDR3 is TGTGCCAGCACATCAACCAGGACAGTCTACTACAATGAGCAGTTCTTC. Its translation is CASTSTRTVYYNEQFF. The rearrangement links TRBV27 to TRBJ2-1; a weak D match, TRBD1 (6 bases). V was clipped by 7 bases and J by 3 bases, with 19 bases between them. The CDR3 is 16 amino acids. Germline CDR1 MNHEY, CDR2 SMNVEV (reference sequence).